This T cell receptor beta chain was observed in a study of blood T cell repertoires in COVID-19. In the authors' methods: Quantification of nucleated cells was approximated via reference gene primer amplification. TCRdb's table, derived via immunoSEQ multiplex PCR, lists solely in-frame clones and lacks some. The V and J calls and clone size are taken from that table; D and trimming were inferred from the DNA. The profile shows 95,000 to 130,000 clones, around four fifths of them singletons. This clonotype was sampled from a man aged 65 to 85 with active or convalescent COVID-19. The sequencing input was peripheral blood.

Here the CDR3 DNA reads TGTGCCACCAGCAGAGATCGGGGTAAGAACACTGAAGCTTTCTTT. Its protein product is CATSRDRGKNTEAFF. The V and J genes are TRBV15 and TRBJ1-1; unclear D gene. The CDR3 contains 15 residues. The ends were cut back, 0 bases at V and 1 base at J, with 9 bases in the middle. CDR1 is LNHNV, CDR2 YYDKDF, per germline (reference sequence).